This T cell receptor beta chain was sequenced during a study of a mutant IDH1 vaccine in newly diagnosed glioma. Whole-study context: Pretreatment consisted of radiotherapy, temozolomide, or both, with most receiving both.

Sequenced by immunoSEQ multiplex PCR; TCRdb stores in-frame clones only, minus some. Found here are roughly 68,000 clones, about four fifths of them singletons; the top ten hold about 7.5%. Documented time point: baseline, week 1 (first vaccination visit). Treatment meaning: pre-vaccination baseline after standard-of-care therapy. The receptor's source is a man aged 50 or older with glioma. Here the sequenced sample was PBMCs, taken from a glioma patient treated with radiotherapy, temozolomide or both.

CDR3 region: CASSINGNSNQPQHF. For the CDR3, the DNA is TGTGCCAGTAGTATCAACGGGAATAGCAATCAGCCCCAGCATTTT. The chain uses TRBV19 and TRBJ1-5; D gene uncertain. The CDR3 is 15 amino acids. Trimming left V 3 bases short and J 0 bases short, with 9 bases between. In germline, CDR1 is LNHDA, CDR2 SQIVND (reference sequence).